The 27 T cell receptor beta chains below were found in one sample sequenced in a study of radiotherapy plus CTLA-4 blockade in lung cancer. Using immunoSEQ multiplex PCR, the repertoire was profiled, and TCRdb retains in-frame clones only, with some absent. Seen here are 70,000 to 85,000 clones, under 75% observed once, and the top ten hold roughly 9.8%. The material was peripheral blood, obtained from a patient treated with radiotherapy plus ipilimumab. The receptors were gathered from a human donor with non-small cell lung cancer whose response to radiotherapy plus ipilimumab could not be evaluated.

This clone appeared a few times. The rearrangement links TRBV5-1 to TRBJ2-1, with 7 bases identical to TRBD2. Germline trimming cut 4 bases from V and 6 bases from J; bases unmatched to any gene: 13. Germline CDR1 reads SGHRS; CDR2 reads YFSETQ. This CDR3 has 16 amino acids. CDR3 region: CASSPSLASGANEQFF. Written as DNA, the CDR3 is TGCGCCAGCAGCCCCAGCCTAGCGAGCGGGGCCAATGAGCAGTTCTTC.

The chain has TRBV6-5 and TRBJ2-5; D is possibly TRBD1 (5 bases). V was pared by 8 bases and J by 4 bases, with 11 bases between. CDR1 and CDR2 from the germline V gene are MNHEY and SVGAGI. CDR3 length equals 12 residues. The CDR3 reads CASARGRETQYF. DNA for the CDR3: TGTGCCAGCGCTAGGGGTAGAGAGACCCAGTACTTC.

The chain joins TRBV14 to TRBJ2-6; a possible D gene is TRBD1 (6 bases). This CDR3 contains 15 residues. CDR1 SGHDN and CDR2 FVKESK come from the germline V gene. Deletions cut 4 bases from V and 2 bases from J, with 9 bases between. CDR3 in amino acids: CASSLYRAGANVLTF. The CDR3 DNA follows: TGTGCCAGCAGCCTTTACAGGGCTGGGGCCAACGTCCTGACTTTC.

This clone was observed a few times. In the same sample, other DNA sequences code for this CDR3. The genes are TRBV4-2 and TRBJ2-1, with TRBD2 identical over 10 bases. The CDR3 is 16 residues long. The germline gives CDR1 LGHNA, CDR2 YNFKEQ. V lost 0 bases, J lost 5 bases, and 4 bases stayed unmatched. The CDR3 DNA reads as TGTGCCAGCAGCCAAGACGCAGCGGGAGGGCACAATGAGCAGTTCTTC. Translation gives CASSQDAAGGHNEQFF.

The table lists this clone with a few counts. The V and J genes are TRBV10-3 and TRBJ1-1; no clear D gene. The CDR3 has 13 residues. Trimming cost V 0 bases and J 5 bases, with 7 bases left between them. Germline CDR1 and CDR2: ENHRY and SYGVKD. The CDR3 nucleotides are TGTGCCATCAGTGAGTCCCCGGAGACTGAAGCTTTCTTT. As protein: CAISESPETEAFF.

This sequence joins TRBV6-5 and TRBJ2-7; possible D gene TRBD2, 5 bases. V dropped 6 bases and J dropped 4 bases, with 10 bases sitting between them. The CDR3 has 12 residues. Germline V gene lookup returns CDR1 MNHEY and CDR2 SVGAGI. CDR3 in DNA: TGTGCCAGCAGGCCGGGGAATTACGAGCAGTACTTC. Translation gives CASRPGNYEQYF.

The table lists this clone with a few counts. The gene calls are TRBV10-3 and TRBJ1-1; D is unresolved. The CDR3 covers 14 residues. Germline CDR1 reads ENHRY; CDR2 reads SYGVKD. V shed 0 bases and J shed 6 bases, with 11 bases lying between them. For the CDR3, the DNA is TGTGCCATCAGTGAGTCGCCCTCCGGTTCTGAAGCTTTCTTT. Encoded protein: CAISESPSGSEAFF.

The chain's CDR3 is CASSSRNEQFF. CDR3 in DNA: TGTGCCAGCAGCTCGAGGAATGAGCAGTTCTTC. V and J are TRBV9 and TRBJ2-1; D unresolved. Germline V gives CDR1 SGDLS, CDR2 YYNGEE. V lost 4 bases to trimming and J lost 7 bases, with 6 bases between them. The CDR3 consists of 11 residues.

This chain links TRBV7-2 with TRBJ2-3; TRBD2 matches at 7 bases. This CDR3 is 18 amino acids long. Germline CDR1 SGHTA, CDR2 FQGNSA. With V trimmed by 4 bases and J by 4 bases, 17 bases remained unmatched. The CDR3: CASSSRQLGLILSDTQYF. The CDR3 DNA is TGTGCCAGCAGCTCCCGGCAGTTGGGACTAATCCTATCAGATACGCAGTATTTT.

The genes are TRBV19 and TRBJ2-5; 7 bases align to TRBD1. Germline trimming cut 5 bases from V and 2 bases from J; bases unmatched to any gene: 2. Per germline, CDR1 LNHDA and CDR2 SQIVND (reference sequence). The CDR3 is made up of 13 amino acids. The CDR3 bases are TGTGCCAGTAGTCGACAGGGACAAGAGACCCAGTACTTC. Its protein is CASSRQGQETQYF.

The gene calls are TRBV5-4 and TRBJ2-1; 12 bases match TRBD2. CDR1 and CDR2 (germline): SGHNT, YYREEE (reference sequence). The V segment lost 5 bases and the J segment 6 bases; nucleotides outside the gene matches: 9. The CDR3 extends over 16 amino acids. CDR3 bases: TGTGCCAGCAGACGTCCTCTAGCGGGGGGGGGCAATGAGCAGTTCTTC. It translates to CASRRPLAGGGNEQFF.

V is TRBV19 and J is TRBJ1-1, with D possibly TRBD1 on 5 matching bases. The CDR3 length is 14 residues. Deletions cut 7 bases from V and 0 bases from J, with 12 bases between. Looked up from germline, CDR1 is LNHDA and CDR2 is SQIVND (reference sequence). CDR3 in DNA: TGTGCCAGTAATATCGGGGGAATGAACACTGAAGCTTTCTTT. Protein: CASNIGGMNTEAFF.

The CDR3 loop is CASSPYAGARGENTEAFF. The CDR3 nucleotides read TGTGCCAGCTCACCATACGCAGGGGCGCGAGGTGAGAACACTGAAGCTTTCTTT. The chain links TRBV18 to TRBJ1-1, with D possibly matching TRBD1 (6 bases). Trimming removed 2 bases at V and 1 base at J, with 20 bases between. This CDR3 contains 18 residues. Germline CDR1 is KGHSH and CDR2 is LQKENI.

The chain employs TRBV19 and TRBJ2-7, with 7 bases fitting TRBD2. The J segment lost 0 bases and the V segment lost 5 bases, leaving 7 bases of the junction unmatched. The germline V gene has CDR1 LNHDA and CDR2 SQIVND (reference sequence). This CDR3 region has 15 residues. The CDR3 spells CASSDGTNPSYEQYF. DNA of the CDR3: TGTGCCAGTAGTGACGGGACTAACCCCTCCTACGAGCAGTACTTC.

The CDR3 is CSVEGDGSSYEQYF. The CDR3 nucleotides read TGCAGCGTTGAAGGGGACGGGAGCTCCTACGAGCAGTACTTC. This chain connects TRBV29-1 to TRBJ2-7, with D perhaps matching TRBD2 (6 bases). Between the trimmed V and J ends, which lost 1 base and 0 bases, there was a span of 10 bases. Germline V CDR1 and CDR2: SQVTM, ANQGSEA. The length of the CDR3 is 14 residues.

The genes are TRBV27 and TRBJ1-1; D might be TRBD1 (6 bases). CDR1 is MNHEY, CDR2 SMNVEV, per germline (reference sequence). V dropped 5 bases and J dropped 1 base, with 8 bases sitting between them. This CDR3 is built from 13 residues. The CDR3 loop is CASSGGANTEAFF. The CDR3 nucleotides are TGTGCCAGCAGTGGGGGGGCGAACACTGAAGCTTTCTTT.

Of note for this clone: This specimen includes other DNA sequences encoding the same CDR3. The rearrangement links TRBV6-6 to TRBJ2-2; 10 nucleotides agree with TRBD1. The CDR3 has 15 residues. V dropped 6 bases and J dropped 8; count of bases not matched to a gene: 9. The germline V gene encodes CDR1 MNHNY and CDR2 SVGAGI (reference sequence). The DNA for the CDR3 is TGTGCCAGCAGCCCGGGACAGGGGAAAACTGGGGAGCTGTTTTTT. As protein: CASSPGQGKTGELFF.

The CDR3: CASSFTENTGELFF. CDR3 sequence (DNA): TGCGCCAGCAGCTTTACAGAAAACACCGGGGAGCTGTTTTTT. The rearrangement links TRBV5-1 to TRBJ2-2; D unclear. Germline lookup yields CDR1 SGHRS and CDR2 YFSETQ. The CDR3 sequence is 14 residues long. V was shortened by 2 bases and J by 2 bases, with 7 bases between the two germline ends.

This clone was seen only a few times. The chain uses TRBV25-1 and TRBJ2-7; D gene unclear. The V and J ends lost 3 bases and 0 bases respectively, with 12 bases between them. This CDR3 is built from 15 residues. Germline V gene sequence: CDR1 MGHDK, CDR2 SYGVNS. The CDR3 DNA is TGTGCCAGCAGTGAGGGCAGCCCCAACTCCTACGAGCAGTACTTC. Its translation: CASSEGSPNSYEQYF.

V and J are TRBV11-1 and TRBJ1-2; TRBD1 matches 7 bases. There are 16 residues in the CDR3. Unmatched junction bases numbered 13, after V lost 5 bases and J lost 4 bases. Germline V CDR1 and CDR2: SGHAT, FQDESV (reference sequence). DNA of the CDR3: TGTGCCAGCAGCGACCTTTGGGACAGCAGCTTCTATGGCTACACCTTC. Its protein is CASSDLWDSSFYGYTF.

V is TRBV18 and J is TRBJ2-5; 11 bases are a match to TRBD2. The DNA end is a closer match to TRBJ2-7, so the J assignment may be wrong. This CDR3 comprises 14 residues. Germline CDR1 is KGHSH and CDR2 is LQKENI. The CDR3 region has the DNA TGTGCCAGCTCAGTGACTAGCGGGGTATACGAGCAGTACTTC. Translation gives CASSVTSGVYEQYF.

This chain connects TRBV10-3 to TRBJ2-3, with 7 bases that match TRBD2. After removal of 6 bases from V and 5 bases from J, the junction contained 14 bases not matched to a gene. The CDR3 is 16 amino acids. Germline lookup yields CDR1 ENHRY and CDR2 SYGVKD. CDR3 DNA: TGTGCCATCAGGGACCCTATGGAGGGAGGGGTAGATACGCAGTATTTT. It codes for CAIRDPMEGGVDTQYF.

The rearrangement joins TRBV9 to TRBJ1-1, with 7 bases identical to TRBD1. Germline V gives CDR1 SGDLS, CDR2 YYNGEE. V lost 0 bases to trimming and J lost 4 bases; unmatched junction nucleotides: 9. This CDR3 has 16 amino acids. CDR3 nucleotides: TGTGCCAGCAGCGTAGATGGCAGGGGGTGGGGCACTGAAGCTTTCTTT. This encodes CASSVDGRGWGTEAFF.

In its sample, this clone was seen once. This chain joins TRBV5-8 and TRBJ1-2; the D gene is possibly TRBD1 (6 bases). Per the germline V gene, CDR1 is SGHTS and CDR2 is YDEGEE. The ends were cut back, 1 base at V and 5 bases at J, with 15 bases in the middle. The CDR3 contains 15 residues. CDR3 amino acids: CASSLWTATKYGYTF. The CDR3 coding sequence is TGTGCCAGCAGCTTGTGGACAGCAACCAAGTATGGCTACACCTTC.

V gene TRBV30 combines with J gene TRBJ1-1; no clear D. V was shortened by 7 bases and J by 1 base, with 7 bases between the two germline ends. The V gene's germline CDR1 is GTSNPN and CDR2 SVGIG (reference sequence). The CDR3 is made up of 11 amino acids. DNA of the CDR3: TGTGCCTTTGAGAGGAACACTGAAGCTTTCTTT. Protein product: CAFERNTEAFF. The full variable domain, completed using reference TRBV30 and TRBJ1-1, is SQTIHQWPATLVQPVGSPLSLECTVEGTSNPNLYWYRQAAGRGLQLLFYSVGIGQISSEVPQNLSASRPQDRQFILSSKKLLLSDSGFYLCAFERNTEAFFGQGTRLTVV.

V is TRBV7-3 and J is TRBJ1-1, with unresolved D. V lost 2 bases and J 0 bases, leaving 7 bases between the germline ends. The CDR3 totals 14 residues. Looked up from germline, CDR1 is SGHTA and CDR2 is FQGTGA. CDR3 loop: CASSLQKLNTEAFF. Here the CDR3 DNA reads TGTGCCAGCAGCTTACAGAAGTTGAACACTGAAGCTTTCTTT.

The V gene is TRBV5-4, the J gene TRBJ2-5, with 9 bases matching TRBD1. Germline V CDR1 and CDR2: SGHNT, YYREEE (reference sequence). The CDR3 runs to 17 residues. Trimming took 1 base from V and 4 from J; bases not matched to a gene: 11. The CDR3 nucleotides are TGTGCCAGCAGCTTGTCGGGTCGGGGACAGGGTGGAGAGACCCAGTACTTC. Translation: CASSLSGRGQGGETQYF.